These 9 T cell receptor beta chains came from one sample sequenced in a study of somatic mutations in cytotoxic T cells in rheumatoid arthritis. Clones were read by immunoSEQ multiplex PCR, and TCRdb kept only the in-frame ones, dropping some. The table includes 10,000 to 15,000 clones, roughly 70% detected once. The material sequenced was CD8+ T cells sorted from blood. The receptors were sampled from a middle-aged woman in good health.

This sequence joins TRBV27 and TRBJ2-1; the match to TRBD2 covers 7 bases. J was trimmed by 6 bases and V by 5 bases; bases with no gene match: 7. The CDR3 loop spans 14 amino acids. The germline gives CDR1 MNHEY, CDR2 SMNVEV (reference sequence). The CDR3: CASSPKGLPNEQFF. As DNA, the CDR3 is TGTGCCAGCAGTCCTAAGGGACTACCCAATGAGCAGTTCTTC.

The J gene is TRBJ2-2, the V gene TRBV11-2; D ambiguous. V lost 5 bases and J 5 bases, leaving 3 bases between the germline ends. This CDR3 has 11 amino acids. Per germline, CDR1 SGHAT and CDR2 FQNNGV. This CDR3 reads CASSLTGELFF. The CDR3 nucleotides read TGTGCCAGCAGCCTGACCGGGGAGCTGTTTTTT.

The rearrangement uses TRBV27 and TRBJ1-2; 9 bases match TRBD1. The trim removed 1 base at V and 4 bases at J, leaving 4 bases unmatched. The CDR3 covers 15 residues. Germline V CDR1 and CDR2: MNHEY, SMNVEV (reference sequence). The CDR3 sequence is CASSLLTGGVYGYTF. The CDR3 bases are TGTGCCAGCAGTTTATTGACAGGGGGTGTCTATGGCTACACCTTC.

V usage is TRBV28 and J usage is TRBJ2-2; possible D gene TRBD1, 6 bases. V was clipped by 6 bases and J by 4 bases, with 24 bases between them. Germline CDR1 MDHEN, CDR2 SYDVKM. The CDR3 is 18 amino acids. CDR3 loop: CASSPGRPQDRGTGELFF. The CDR3 nucleotides are TGTGCCAGCAGCCCAGGTCGCCCTCAGGACAGAGGCACCGGGGAGCTGTTTTTT.

V gene TRBV4-1 combines with J gene TRBJ2-1; tentatively, D is TRBD2 (7 bases). Germline assignment: CDR1 MGHRA and CDR2 YSYEKL. This CDR3 spans 18 amino acids. V gave up 1 base and J gave up 4 bases, with 20 bases separating them. The CDR3 DNA follows: TGCGCCAGCAGCCAAGGGCTCTACGCGGGGGCTCGATACAATGAGCAGTTCTTC. Amino acid sequence: CASSQGLYAGARYNEQFF.

This clone was seen a single time. The CDR3 loop reads CAISESGQQFMNTEAFF. The DNA for the CDR3 is TGTGCCATCAGTGAGTCGGGACAGCAGTTTATGAACACTGAAGCTTTCTTT. The chain has TRBV10-3 and TRBJ1-1; 7 positions match TRBD1. The junction had 7 bases not matched to a gene; V was cut back by 0 bases and J by 0 bases. The germline V gene encodes CDR1 ENHRY and CDR2 SYGVKD. This CDR3 is built from 17 residues.

The gene calls are TRBV30 and TRBJ1-2; D not certain. Germline CDR1 is GTSNPN and CDR2 is SVGIG (reference sequence). There are 15 residues in the CDR3. V was trimmed by 0 bases and J by 3 bases, leaving 14 bases between them. CDR3 nucleotides: TGTGCCTGGAGTGTACTGGCAGGAGCTTACTATGGCTACACCTTC. Translating gives CAWSVLAGAYYGYTF. The full variable domain, in which reference TRBV30 and TRBJ1-2 provide the parts outside the CDR3, is SQTIHQWPATLVQPVGSPLSLECTVEGTSNPNLYWYRQAAGRGLQLLFYSVGIGQISSEVPQNLSASRPQDRQFILSSKKLLLSDSGFYLCAWSVLAGAYYGYTFGSGTRLTVV.

This CDR3 reads CASSFGTGGTQYF. The CDR3 DNA is TGTGCCAGCAGCTTTGGGACAGGGGGGACCCAGTACTTC. V gene TRBV5-6 combines with J gene TRBJ2-5, with TRBD1 matching 11 bases. In germline, CDR1 is SGHDT, CDR2 YYEEEE. The J segment lost 7 bases and the V segment lost 2 bases, leaving 1 base of the junction unmatched. The CDR3 has 13 amino acids. Based on the CDR3 plus reference TRBV5-6 and TRBJ2-5, the full variable domain is DAGVTQSPTHLIKTRGQQVTLRCSPKSGHDTVSWYQQALGQGPQFIFQYYEEEERQRGNFPDRFSGHQFPNYSSELNVNALLLGDSALYLCASSFGTGGTQYFGPGTRLLVL.

The chain links TRBV29-1 to TRBJ2-7, with 12 bases fitting TRBD1. CDR1 is SQVTM and CDR2 is ANQGSEA in the germline V gene. J lost 6 bases, V lost 2 bases, and 11 bases had no gene match. The CDR3 consists of 16 residues. The CDR3 DNA reads TGCAGCGTTGAAAAAGTGGGACAGGGGGCCGTAGGCGAGCAGTACTTC. It encodes CSVEKVGQGAVGEQYF.